The 13 T cell receptor beta chains presented below share a single source sample, sequenced in a study of T-cell reconstitution after alpha-beta-depleted transplantation in children (dated by TCRdb to 2015 to 2016). The treatment or condition label on this specimen signifies: allogeneic hematopoietic cell transplantation with graft depleted of TCRalphabeta T cells and CD19 B cells. The library was produced with PCR. Sequencing was performed on an Illumina HiSeq 2500. Molecular barcoding was employed in the preparation of TCR libraries, with unique molecular identifiers being used to normalize TCRbeta repertoire quantification. Starting from the raw public reads, TCRdb applied fastp trimming at Q25, assembled clones with MiXCR and retained in-frame beta chains. Each CDR3 protein appears once, grouped with its most common genes and DNA. Within this sample are some 600,000 distinct CDR3 sequences, with 10% to 15% of them counted one time only. The ten largest clones take up approximately 2% of the sample.

The specimen comprised PBMCs, mostly from graft donor cells, sampled 360 days after TCRalphabeta/CD19-depleted stem cell transplant. Receptor source: a male patient younger than 18 who had a stem cell transplant for acute myeloid leukemia, so the T cells may come from the graft donor.

This sequence joins TRBV20-1 and TRBJ1-4; TRBD1 matches 7 bases. CDR1 and CDR2 (germline): DFQATT, SNEGSKA (reference sequence). The CDR3 spans 16 residues. Unmatched junction bases numbered 7, after V lost 2 bases and J lost 1 base. CDR3 protein: CSARRAGGRTNEKLFF. The CDR3 DNA reads as TGCAGTGCTAGAAGGGCAGGGGGACGAACTAATGAAAAACTGTTTTTT.

This clonotype appeared a few times. The chain joins TRBV19 to TRBJ2-1, with TRBD2 matching over 11 bases. The CDR3 spans 16 residues. Germline loops: CDR1 LNHDA, CDR2 SQIVND (reference sequence). The trim removed 5 bases at V and 4 bases at J, leaving 7 bases unmatched. This chain's CDR3 is CASSVLAGGLYNEQFF. The CDR3 DNA reads TGTGCCAGTAGTGTCCTAGCGGGAGGCCTATACAATGAGCAGTTCTTC.

This clonotype was detected many times. The chain is built from TRBV7-2 and TRBJ2-1; no firm D call. V was trimmed by 2 bases and J by 13 bases, leaving 12 bases between them. The CDR3 loop spans 12 amino acids. Germline CDR1 SGHTA, CDR2 FQGNSA. The CDR3 DNA follows: TGTGCCAGCAGCTTACCCCCGCGGTCACAGTTCTTC. Encoded protein: CASSLPPRSQFF.

This clonotype was detected only a few times. The chain carries TRBV4-3 and TRBJ2-6, with 7 positions matching TRBD1. V dropped 2 bases and J dropped 1; count of bases not matched to a gene: 5. This CDR3 contains 17 residues. Germline values: CDR1 LGHNA, CDR2 YSLEER. The CDR3 DNA is TGCGCCAGCAGCCAACTGAGGGGGCCTTCTGGGGCCAACGTCCTGACTTTC. Translating it yields CASSQLRGPSGANVLTF.

This clonotype was found a few times. The chain employs TRBV20-1 and TRBJ2-3; 7 positions agree with TRBD2. Germline CDR1 and CDR2: DFQATT and SNEGSKA (reference sequence). The CDR3 length is 12 residues. Unmatched junction bases numbered 3, after V lost 5 bases and J lost 4 bases. CDR3 sequence (DNA): TGCAGTGCTGGACTAGTCGCAGATACGCAGTATTTT. Translating it yields CSAGLVADTQYF.

V is TRBV28 and J is TRBJ2-6; 11 nucleotides line up with TRBD1. CDR3 length: 17 residues. Germline lookup yields CDR1 MDHEN and CDR2 SYDVKM. The junction had 5 bases not matched to a gene; V was cut back by 4 bases and J by 3 bases. Here the CDR3 reads CASSSGQGARGANVLTF. In nucleotides, the CDR3 is TGTGCCAGCAGTTCCGGACAGGGGGCGCGTGGGGCCAACGTCCTGACTTTC.

This clonotype was detected a few times. This chain uses TRBV28 with TRBJ2-2; weak D call: TRBD2 (6 bases). The V gene lost 1 base and the J gene lost 5 bases, with 11 bases spanning the gap. The CDR3 is made up of 15 amino acids. Looked up from germline, CDR1 is MDHEN and CDR2 is SYDVKM. The DNA of the CDR3 is TGTGCCAGCAGTTTATTGGGGGGATTAACCGGGGAGCTGTTTTTT. The encoded protein is CASSLLGGLTGELFF.

This clonotype was seen a few times. The chain employs TRBV12-3 or TRBV12-4 and TRBJ2-3; possible D gene TRBD2, 5 bases. Trimming pared 6 bases from V and 5 bases from J, leaving 12 bases between. The CDR3 is 13 amino acids. CDR3 loop: CASRGVVGDTQYF. CDR3 DNA sequence: TGTGCCAGCAGGGGAGTGGTGGGAGATACGCAGTATTTT.

This clonotype was picked up many times. The chain combines TRBV12-3 or TRBV12-4 with TRBJ2-1, with D possibly matching TRBD2 (6 bases). V was shortened by 5 bases and J by 10 bases, with 15 bases between the two germline ends. There are 13 residues in the CDR3. CDR3 residues: CASSVDWSGEQFF. CDR3 in DNA: TGTGCCAGCAGTGTGGACTGGAGCGGGGAGCAGTTCTTC.

This clonotype has more than one count but fewer than ten. The chain carries TRBV4-3 and TRBJ1-1; unclear D gene. The ends were cut back, 5 bases at V and 1 base at J, with 11 bases in the middle. CDR1 and CDR2 (germline): LGHNA, YSLEER. The CDR3 loop spans 14 amino acids. This CDR3 reads CASSLGKSNTEAFF. CDR3 nucleotides: TGCGCCAGCAGCTTAGGGAAATCGAACACTGAAGCTTTCTTT.

This chain connects TRBV12-3 or TRBV12-4 to TRBJ2-7; D not certain. The CDR3 is made up of 13 amino acids. The V end was cut by 1 base, the J end by 7 bases, with 11 bases between. CDR3 protein: CASSLGSAQEQYF. The CDR3 region has the DNA TGTGCCAGCAGTTTAGGCAGCGCGCAGGAGCAGTACTTC.

This clonotype was observed many times. V gene TRBV6-1 combines with J gene TRBJ2-2; possibly TRBD1 or TRBD2 for D (5 bases each). The germline V gene encodes CDR1 MNHNS and CDR2 SASEGT. Trimming cost V 6 bases and J 3 bases, with 14 bases left between them. The CDR3 is 15 residues long. The CDR3 reads CASRTVGADTGELFF. In DNA, the CDR3 is TGTGCCAGCAGGACGGTCGGGGCGGACACCGGGGAGCTGTTTTTT.

This chain uses TRBV5-1 with TRBJ2-3; 10 bases fit TRBD2. In germline, CDR1 is SGHRS, CDR2 YFSETQ. Trimming cost V 4 bases and J 2 bases; bases outside gene matches: 4. The CDR3 runs to 15 residues. This chain's CDR3 is CASSKGTSDTDTQYF. DNA of the CDR3: TGCGCCAGCAGCAAAGGGACTAGCGACACAGATACGCAGTATTTT.